The rows below give T cell receptor beta chains drawn from one sample of a study of cytomegalovirus exposure and HLA in healthy donors. Clones were read by immunoSEQ multiplex PCR, and TCRdb kept only the in-frame ones, dropping some. The sample yields 120,000 or so clones, 89% seen once. The sample consisted of PBMCs. Receptor source: a woman in her late teens or twenties in good health and CMV-seronegative. Both conserved end residues are part of each CDR3. A D gene is named only where the DNA matches it firmly. A clone size is listed for some rows: how often the clone was seen (once, few, many), or a class if it is expanded.

>-|-|13|TRBV27|TRBJ2-7
CASSLSQGYEQYF
TGTGCCAGCAGTTTATCACAGGGCTACGAGCAGTACTTC
>TRBD1|-|13|TRBV6-6|TRBJ1-2
CASSETGVYGYTF
TGTGCCAGCAGTGAGACAGGGGTCTATGGCTACACCTTC
>-|-|14|TRBV6-1|TRBJ1-1
CASSLTGGATEAFF
TGTGCCAGCAGCCTGACTGGGGGGGCCACTGAAGCTTTCTTT
>TRBD2|-|16|TRBV7-9|TRBJ2-1
CASSSPGTSALNEQFF
TGTGCCAGCAGCTCCCCGGGGACTAGCGCACTCAATGAGCAGTTCTTC
>TRBD2|few|13|TRBV19|TRBJ2-7
CASSIGAGAGQYF
TGTGCCAGTAGTATAGGAGCGGGAGCGGGGCAGTACTTC
>TRBD1|-|17|TRBV5-1|TRBJ1-2
CASSLYTNRGANYGYTF
TGCGCCAGCAGCTTATACACGAACAGGGGTGCTAACTATGGCTACACCTTC
>-|-|15|TRBV4-1|TRBJ1-1
CASSRTPRGNTEAFF
TGCGCCAGCAGCCGAACGCCTCGGGGTAACACTGAAGCTTTCTTT
>TRBD1|-|15|TRBV5-1|TRBJ1-3
CASSLGDRAGNTIYF
TGCGCCAGCAGCTTGGGTGACAGGGCTGGAAACACCATATATTTT
>-|few|13|TRBV7-2|TRBJ2-2
CASSDTGPGELFF
TGTGCCAGCAGTGACACAGGGCCCGGGGAGCTGTTTTTT
>-|-|14|TRBV10-3|TRBJ2-7
CAISVQGDSYEQYF
TGTGCCATCAGTGTACAGGGCGACAGCTACGAGCAGTACTTC
>TRBD2|-|12|TRBV10-1|TRBJ2-1
CASGGLGKQQFF
TGCGCCAGCGGGGGACTAGGAAAACAGCAGTTCTTC
>-|-|14|TRBV5-1|TRBJ1-1
CASSLAGRGTEAFF
TGCGCCAGCAGCTTGGCCGGGCGGGGGACTGAAGCTTTCTTT
>TRBD1|-|15|TRBV5-1|TRBJ2-1
CASSVTGGVYNEQFF
TGCGCCAGCAGCGTGACAGGGGGTGTCTACAATGAGCAGTTCTTC
>TRBD1|-|13|TRBV19|TRBJ2-5
CASSDRVWETQYF
TGTGCCAGTAGTGACAGGGTCTGGGAGACCCAGTACTTC
>-|once|14|TRBV19|TRBJ2-7
CASTSGRSSYEQYF
-
>TRBD1|-|15|TRBV6-5|TRBJ2-2
CASSRDRGNTGELFF
TGTGCCAGCAGTAGGGACAGGGGGAACACCGGGGAGCTGTTTTTT
>TRBD2|-|18|TRBV18|TRBJ2-2
CASSPGLAGGSDTGELFF
TGTGCCAGCTCACCCGGACTAGCGGGAGGATCTGACACCGGGGAGCTGTTTTTT
>-|-|13|TRBV29-1|TRBJ1-1
CSVNRQRDTEAFF
TGCAGCGTTAATCGGCAGAGGGACACTGAAGCTTTCTTT
>TRBD1|-|16|TRBV5-1|TRBJ1-5
CASSWGIGGSNQPQHF
TGCGCCAGCAGCTGGGGTATAGGGGGCAGCAATCAGCCCCAGCATTTT
>-|-|15|TRBV19|TRBJ2-3
CASSIRRAGADTQYF
TGTGCCAGTAGTATTCGGCGAGCGGGTGCTGATACGCAGTATTTT
>-|-|14|TRBV7-6|TRBJ2-5
CASSGWERQETQYF
TGTGCCAGCAGCGGCTGGGAGCGACAAGAGACCCAGTACTTC
>-|-|15|TRBV5-8|TRBJ2-2
CASSFTGYSAGELFF
TGTGCCAGCAGCTTCACAGGATATTCCGCCGGGGAGCTGTTTTTT
>TRBD2|-|17|TRBV19|TRBJ2-1
CASSIDRTSGAYNEQFF
TGTGCCAGTAGTATAGATCGAACTAGCGGCGCCTACAATGAGCAGTTCTTC
>-|-|15|TRBV28|TRBJ1-2
CASSRLGQANYGYTF
TGTGCCAGCAGCAGGTTGGGGCAGGCTAACTATGGCTACACCTTC
>TRBD2|-|15|TRBV9|TRBJ2-1
CASSVGLAAYNEQFF
TGTGCCAGCAGCGTAGGACTAGCGGCGTACAATGAGCAGTTCTTC
>TRBD1|-|14|TRBV29-1|TRBJ1-2
CSVEAPGTGNGYTF
TGCAGCGTTGAAGCCCCCGGGACAGGGAATGGCTACACCTTC
>TRBD1|-|13|TRBV29-1|TRBJ2-1
CSVAGQGSNEQFF
TGCAGCGTTGCGGGACAGGGGTCAAATGAGCAGTTCTTC
>TRBD1|-|15|TRBV2|TRBJ2-7
CASSESVDRVYEQYF
TGTGCCAGCAGTGAATCAGTGGACAGGGTATACGAGCAGTACTTC
>-|-|12|TRBV19|TRBJ1-2
CASRSTNYGYTF
TGTGCCAGTAGGTCCACTAACTATGGCTACACCTTC
>TRBD2|-|19|TRBV12-5|TRBJ2-3
CASGLALGLAGGSGDTQYF
TGTGCTAGTGGTTTGGCCCTGGGACTAGCGGGAGGGAGCGGAGATACGCAGTATTTT
>-|-|14|TRBV6-5|TRBJ2-1
CASSPPFLSNEQFF
TGTGCCAGCAGTCCTCCCTTCCTGAGCAATGAGCAGTTCTTC
>-|-|14|TRBV2|TRBJ2-7
CASTNSGPRYEQYF
TGTGCCAGCACTAACTCCGGTCCACGCTACGAGCAGTACTTC
>TRBD1|-|13|TRBV5-4|TRBJ1-1
CASSQGQGAEAFF
TGTGCCAGCAGCCAGGGACAGGGAGCTGAAGCTTTCTTT
>TRBD1|-|18|TRBV9|TRBJ1-1
CASSVGIGTGGSDTEAFF
TGTGCCAGCAGCGTAGGGATCGGGACAGGGGGATCAGACACTGAAGCTTTCTTT
>TRBD1|-|15|TRBV27|TRBJ2-3
CASSRQGWSTDTQYF
TGTGCCAGCAGCCGACAGGGGTGGAGCACAGATACGCAGTATTTT
>TRBD2|-|14|TRBV6-1|TRBJ2-7
CASSEVGGSYEQYF
TGTGCCAGCAGTGAGGTCGGGGGGAGCTACGAGCAGTACTTC
>TRBD2|-|17|TRBV5-1|TRBJ2-1
CASSTTATSGRINEQFF
TGCGCCAGCAGCACCACTGCTACTAGCGGGAGGATCAATGAGCAGTTCTTC
>-|-|16|TRBV7-8|TRBJ1-4
CASSSYPPSTGEKLFF
TGTGCCAGCAGCTCATACCCGCCTTCAACGGGAGAAAAACTGTTTTTT
>TRBD2|-|15|TRBV29-1|TRBJ2-3
CSVAPSGKAGDTQYF
TGCAGCGTTGCCCCCAGCGGGAAGGCCGGAGATACGCAGTATTTT
>-|-|13|TRBV28|TRBJ2-7
CASSLRVTYEQYF
TGTGCCAGCAGTTTAAGAGTTACCTACGAGCAGTACTTC
>TRBD2|-|13|TRBV27|TRBJ2-3
CASSLRGGDTQYF
TGTGCCAGCAGTCTGCGGGGGGGGGATACGCAGTATTTT
>TRBD2|-|17|TRBV5-4|TRBJ2-1
CASSLGLAGGRYNEQFF
TGTGCCAGCAGCTTGGGACTAGCGGGAGGGCGTTACAATGAGCAGTTCTTC
>TRBD1|-|16|TRBV4-1|TRBJ2-2
CASSQKGQGWTGELFF
TGCGCCAGCAGCCAAAAGGGACAGGGATGGACCGGGGAGCTGTTTTTT
>-|-|13|TRBV5-1|TRBJ2-7
CASSQRLGYEQYF
TGCGCCAGCAGCCAAAGACTAGGCTACGAGCAGTACTTC
>TRBD2|once|19|TRBV2|TRBJ2-1
CASSRRTGQLAGGGNEQFF
TGTGCCAGCAGCCGACGGACAGGGCAGCTAGCGGGAGGAGGCAATGAGCAGTTCTTC
>TRBD1|few|13|TRBV7-9|TRBJ2-7
CASSRDRGGEQYF
TGTGCCAGCAGCCGGGACAGGGGAGGCGAGCAGTACTTC
>-|-|16|TRBV28|TRBJ2-1
CASSLVSEGEYNEQFF
TGTGCCAGCAGTTTGGTGTCAGAGGGGGAATACAATGAGCAGTTCTTC
>TRBD1|-|14|TRBV7-8|TRBJ1-1
CASSSDRGWGEAFF
TGTGCCAGCAGCTCGGACAGGGGATGGGGTGAAGCTTTCTTT
>TRBD2|-|12|TRBV5-4|TRBJ2-7
CASTSGSYEQYF
TGTGCCAGCACTAGCGGGAGTTACGAGCAGTACTTC
>TRBD2|-|15|TRBV6-1|TRBJ2-7
CAILGLAAGSYEQYF
TGTGCCATCCTGGGACTAGCGGCGGGATCCTACGAGCAGTACTTC